This T cell receptor beta chain originates from a study of blood T cells in healthy people across ages. Across the whole study: Template switching recovered approximately one barcoded beta molecule for every two T cells.

Healthy Russian Caucasian donors spanned ages about 6 to 95 years. The CDR3 is made up of 17 amino acids. V lost 6 bases and J 1 base, leaving 18 bases between the germline ends. Together with a sample-barcoded 5' primer, a J-beta primer mix was included in a second PCR lasting roughly 6 to 12 cycles. Carrying 12 random nucleotides, a template-switch adaptor labeled each individual cDNA molecule. TCRdb itself ran the 5' RACE reads through MiXCR, one entry per CDR3 protein. Among some 750,000 distinct CDR3 sequences listed, 22% were seen once. Overall study findings and caveats: The lack of PBMC sorting stopped any conclusive naive versus antigen-experienced comparison.

The sample holds many counts of this clonotype. Its matching antigen is unknown. The V gene is TRBV12-3 or TRBV12-4, the J gene TRBJ2-2, with TRBD1 as a possible D gene (5 bases). This receptor was obtained from a man in his 70s in good health. Sequencing was carried out using blood. The CDR3 region has the DNA TGTGCCAGCAGCCTAGAGTGGGAAACAGGGAACACCGGGGAGCTGTTTTTT. This gives the protein CASSLEWETGNTGELFF.